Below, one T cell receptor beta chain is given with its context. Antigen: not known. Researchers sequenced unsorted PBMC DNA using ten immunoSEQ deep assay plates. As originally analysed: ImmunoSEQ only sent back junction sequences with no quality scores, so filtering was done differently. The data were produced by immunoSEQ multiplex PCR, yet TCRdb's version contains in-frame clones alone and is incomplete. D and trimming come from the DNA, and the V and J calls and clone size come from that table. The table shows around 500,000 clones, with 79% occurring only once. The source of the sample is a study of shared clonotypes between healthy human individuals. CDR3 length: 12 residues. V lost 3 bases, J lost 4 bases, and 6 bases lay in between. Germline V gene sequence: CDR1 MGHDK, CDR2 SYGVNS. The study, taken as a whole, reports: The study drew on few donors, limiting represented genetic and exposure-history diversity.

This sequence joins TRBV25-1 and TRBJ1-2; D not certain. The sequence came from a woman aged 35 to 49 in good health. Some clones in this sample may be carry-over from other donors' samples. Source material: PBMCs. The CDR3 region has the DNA TGTGCCAGCAGTGACGGCTTCTATGGCTACACCTTC. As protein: CASSDGFYGYTF.